This T cell receptor (beta chain) appears in the sequencing data of a study of T cell responses to AZD1222 COVID-19 vaccine (dated by TCRdb to the early 2020s). About the full investigation: AZD1222 recipients with second doses at about 4 weeks or about 12 weeks were pooled, because spike-specific TCR depth and breadth did not differ between schedules. TCR sequencing was performed for 230 to 250 trial participants, of whom about 200 were given two doses of AZD1222 and approximately 25 were given two doses of MenACWY control vaccine. Trial participants were enrolled into age subgroups of 18-55, 56-69 and 70-plus years, which contained about 150, 27 and 61 TCR-sequenced participants, respectively.

The junction shows trimming of 7 bases on V and 2 bases on J, and the gene matches do not reach 8 bases of it. The cysteine opens and the phenylalanine closes a CDR3 of 14 amino acids. Of the read, only the CDR3 DNA is kept; its 42 bases are in frame from base 1. Taken from the germline V gene, the CDR1 and CDR2 loops are MNHEY and SVGAGI. Results and caveats for the whole study, not just this receptor: The 56-69-year group was small, and its depth increase did not reach significance, likely because of low power. The whole spike protein was spanned by vaccine-associated CD4 TCRs, and dominant responses were seen in regions 160-218 and 743-854. Conclusions about previously exposed vaccinees were limited because only six AZD1222 recipients were SARS-CoV-2 seropositive at baseline. After two AZD1222 doses, spike-specific TCR breadth and depth were significantly higher than at day 0 and than in MenACWY recipients. Because no samples from the day 14 peak response were available, repertoires could be characterized only after the peak T cell response. Most participants were white British and females outnumbered males, and the authors suggested that clonal diversity may have been underestimated. Reportedly, almost half of the unique spike-specific TCRs recognized epitopes lying outside the regions that are mutated in the B.1.351 and B.1.1.7 variants.

The CDR3 regions of human TCRbeta chains were analyzed by immunosequencing. Under the source paper's analysis protocol: TCRs in the repertoires were matched against a reference library of SARS-CoV-2-specific TCRs that had been generated with the MIRA antigen-specificity platform. Breadth was defined as the fraction of unique TCRs that were SARS-CoV-2-associated. Depth was defined as the fraction of total T cells that were SARS-CoV-2-associated. Using the MIRA data, each spike-specific TCR was assigned both to the spike region to which the TCR was reactive and to a CD4 or CD8 class. Log10-transformed breadth and depth values were compared by one-way ANOVA with Sidak's multiple comparisons tests. This immuneACCESS table, as held by TCRdb, lists in-frame sequences with V and J called but not all clones. Of the missing ones, under half trace to an unresolved V gene in checked studies; the others have no known cause. V and J calls and clone size are as listed in that table; D and trimming were resolved from the DNA. This sample is represented by under 80,000 clones; around four fifths of them were singletons. The ten largest clones capture 21% of the sample.

Worth noting for this clone: Its antigen is still unknown. Per-base quality was not reported, and no clone a single base away is much larger than it.

The label giving this sample's time point can be read as: baseline before first vaccination. Samples from vaccinated people were obtained from the UK trials COV001 and COV002, which included a single-blind randomized controlled phase 2/3 trial of AZD1222 (ChAdOx1 nCoV-19) in healthy adults. For TCRbeta chain sequencing, PBMC samples were collected from trial participants at day 0 and at day 28 after the second dose. The sequencing used peripheral blood, collected on day 0 of AZD1222 vaccination. This TCR came from an adult in good health. This sequence uses TRBV6-5 and TRBJ2-7, and 7 bases in between align with TRBD1. This receptor has the CDR3 CASNPGTVTYEQYF. The DNA sequence is as follows: TGTGCCAGCAACCCCGGGACAGTGACCTACGAGCAGTACTTC.